Included here is one T cell receptor (beta chain) sequence, with context. The data were produced by immunoSEQ multiplex PCR, yet TCRdb's version contains in-frame clones alone and is incomplete. The sample carries tens of thousands of clones, 75% to 85% recorded once. With 0 bases removed from V and 4 bases from J, the gap between germline ends came to 24 bases. The germline CDR1 and CDR2 sequences are MGHRA and YSYEKL. CDR3 size: 19 residues. This sample is part of a study of OX40 agonist ivuxolimab in advanced cancers. Study background: Intravenous ivuxolimab at 0.01 to 10 mg/kg was given to patients every 2 weeks. Of mixed ages from about 20 to 90 and averaging approximately 60 years, the group was 65% to 85% male. A diagnosis of hepatocellular carcinoma, melanoma, renal cell or head and neck cancer was present in dose-escalation patients.

The chain recombines TRBV4-1 with TRBJ1-2; tentatively, D is TRBD1 (5 bases). This clonotype was sampled from an adult with an advanced solid tumor such as melanoma, head and neck, liver or kidney cancer. Here the sequenced sample was CD4+ or CD8+ T cells sorted from blood, taken in a trial of the OX40 agonist ivuxolimab. CDR3 sequence (DNA): TGCGCCAGCAGCCAAGATGGGGGGGACCTCAATGTCCGGGCCTATGGCTACACCTTC. Translating it yields CASSQDGGDLNVRAYGYTF.